This T cell receptor beta chain emerged from a study of T-cell reconstitution after alpha-beta-depleted transplantation in children. The TCRbeta library incorporated unique molecular identifiers. TCRdb re-analysed the PCR reads in MiXCR, keeping a single row per CDR3 protein. The table includes more than 90,000 distinct CDR3 sequences, approximately 9.2% detected once. This clonotype was seen ten or more times. This CDR3 has 13 amino acids. Deletions cut 1 base from V and 5 bases from J, with 6 bases between. The chain recombines TRBV12-3 or TRBV12-4 with TRBJ1-5, with D uncertain. The source material was PBMCs from the stem cell graft donor, sampled from the stem cell graft. The receptor comes from a human donor who donated a stem cell graft to a child with congenital amegakaryocytic thrombocytopenia. For the CDR3, the DNA is TGTGCCAGCAGTTTAGGGGAGCATCAGCCCCAGCATTTT. Protein: CASSLGEHQPQHF.